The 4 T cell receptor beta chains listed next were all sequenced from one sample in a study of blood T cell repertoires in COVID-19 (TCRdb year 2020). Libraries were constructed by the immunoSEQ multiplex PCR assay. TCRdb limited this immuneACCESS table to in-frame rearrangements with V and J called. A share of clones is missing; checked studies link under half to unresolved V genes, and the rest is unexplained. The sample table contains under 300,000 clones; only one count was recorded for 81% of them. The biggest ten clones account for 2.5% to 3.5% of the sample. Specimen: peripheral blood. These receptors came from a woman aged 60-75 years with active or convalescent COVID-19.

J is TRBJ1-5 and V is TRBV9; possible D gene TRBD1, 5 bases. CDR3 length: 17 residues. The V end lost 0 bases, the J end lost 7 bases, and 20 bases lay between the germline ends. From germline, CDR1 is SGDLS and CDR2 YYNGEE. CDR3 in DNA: TGTGCCAGCAGCGTAGTCGGTGGCAGGGAGGAGGAACAGCCCCAGCATTTT. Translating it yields CASSVVGGREEEQPQHF.

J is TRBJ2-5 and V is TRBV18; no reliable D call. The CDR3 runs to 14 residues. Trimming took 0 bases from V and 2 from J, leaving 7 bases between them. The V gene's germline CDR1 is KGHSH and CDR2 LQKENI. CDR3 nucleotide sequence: TGTGCCAGCTCACCACCGGTTACTCAAGAGACCCAGTACTTC. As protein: CASSPPVTQETQYF. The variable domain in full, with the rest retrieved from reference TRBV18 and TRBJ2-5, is NAGVMQNPRHLVRRRGQEARLRCSPMKGHSHVYWYRQLPEEGLKFMVYLQKENIIDESGMPKERFSAEFPKEGPSILRIQQVVRGDSAAYFCASSPPVTQETQYFGPGTRLLVL.

The CDR3 region is CASSPGQGATFGNQPQHF. The CDR3 region has the DNA TGTGCCAGCAGCCCCGGACAGGGGGCTACTTTTGGCAATCAGCCCCAGCATTTT. The genes are TRBV6-2 or TRBV6-3 and TRBJ1-5, with 11 bases fitting TRBD1. CDR3 length equals 18 residues. The germline V gene encodes CDR1 MNHEY and CDR2 SVGEGT. After removal of 6 bases from V and 2 bases from J, the junction contained 12 bases not matched to a gene.

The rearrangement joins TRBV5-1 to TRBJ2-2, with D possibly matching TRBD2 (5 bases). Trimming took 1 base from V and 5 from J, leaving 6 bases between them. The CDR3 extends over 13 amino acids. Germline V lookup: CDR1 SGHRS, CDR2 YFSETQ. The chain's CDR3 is CASSLRETGELFF. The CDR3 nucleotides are TGCGCCAGCAGCTTGCGGGAAACCGGGGAGCTGTTTTTT. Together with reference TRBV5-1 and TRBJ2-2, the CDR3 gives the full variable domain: KAGVTQTPRYLIKTRGQQVTLSCSPISGHRSVSWYQQTPGQGLQFLFEYFSETQRNKGNFPGRFSGRQFSNSRSEMNVSTLELGDSALYLCASSLRETGELFFGEGSRLTVL.